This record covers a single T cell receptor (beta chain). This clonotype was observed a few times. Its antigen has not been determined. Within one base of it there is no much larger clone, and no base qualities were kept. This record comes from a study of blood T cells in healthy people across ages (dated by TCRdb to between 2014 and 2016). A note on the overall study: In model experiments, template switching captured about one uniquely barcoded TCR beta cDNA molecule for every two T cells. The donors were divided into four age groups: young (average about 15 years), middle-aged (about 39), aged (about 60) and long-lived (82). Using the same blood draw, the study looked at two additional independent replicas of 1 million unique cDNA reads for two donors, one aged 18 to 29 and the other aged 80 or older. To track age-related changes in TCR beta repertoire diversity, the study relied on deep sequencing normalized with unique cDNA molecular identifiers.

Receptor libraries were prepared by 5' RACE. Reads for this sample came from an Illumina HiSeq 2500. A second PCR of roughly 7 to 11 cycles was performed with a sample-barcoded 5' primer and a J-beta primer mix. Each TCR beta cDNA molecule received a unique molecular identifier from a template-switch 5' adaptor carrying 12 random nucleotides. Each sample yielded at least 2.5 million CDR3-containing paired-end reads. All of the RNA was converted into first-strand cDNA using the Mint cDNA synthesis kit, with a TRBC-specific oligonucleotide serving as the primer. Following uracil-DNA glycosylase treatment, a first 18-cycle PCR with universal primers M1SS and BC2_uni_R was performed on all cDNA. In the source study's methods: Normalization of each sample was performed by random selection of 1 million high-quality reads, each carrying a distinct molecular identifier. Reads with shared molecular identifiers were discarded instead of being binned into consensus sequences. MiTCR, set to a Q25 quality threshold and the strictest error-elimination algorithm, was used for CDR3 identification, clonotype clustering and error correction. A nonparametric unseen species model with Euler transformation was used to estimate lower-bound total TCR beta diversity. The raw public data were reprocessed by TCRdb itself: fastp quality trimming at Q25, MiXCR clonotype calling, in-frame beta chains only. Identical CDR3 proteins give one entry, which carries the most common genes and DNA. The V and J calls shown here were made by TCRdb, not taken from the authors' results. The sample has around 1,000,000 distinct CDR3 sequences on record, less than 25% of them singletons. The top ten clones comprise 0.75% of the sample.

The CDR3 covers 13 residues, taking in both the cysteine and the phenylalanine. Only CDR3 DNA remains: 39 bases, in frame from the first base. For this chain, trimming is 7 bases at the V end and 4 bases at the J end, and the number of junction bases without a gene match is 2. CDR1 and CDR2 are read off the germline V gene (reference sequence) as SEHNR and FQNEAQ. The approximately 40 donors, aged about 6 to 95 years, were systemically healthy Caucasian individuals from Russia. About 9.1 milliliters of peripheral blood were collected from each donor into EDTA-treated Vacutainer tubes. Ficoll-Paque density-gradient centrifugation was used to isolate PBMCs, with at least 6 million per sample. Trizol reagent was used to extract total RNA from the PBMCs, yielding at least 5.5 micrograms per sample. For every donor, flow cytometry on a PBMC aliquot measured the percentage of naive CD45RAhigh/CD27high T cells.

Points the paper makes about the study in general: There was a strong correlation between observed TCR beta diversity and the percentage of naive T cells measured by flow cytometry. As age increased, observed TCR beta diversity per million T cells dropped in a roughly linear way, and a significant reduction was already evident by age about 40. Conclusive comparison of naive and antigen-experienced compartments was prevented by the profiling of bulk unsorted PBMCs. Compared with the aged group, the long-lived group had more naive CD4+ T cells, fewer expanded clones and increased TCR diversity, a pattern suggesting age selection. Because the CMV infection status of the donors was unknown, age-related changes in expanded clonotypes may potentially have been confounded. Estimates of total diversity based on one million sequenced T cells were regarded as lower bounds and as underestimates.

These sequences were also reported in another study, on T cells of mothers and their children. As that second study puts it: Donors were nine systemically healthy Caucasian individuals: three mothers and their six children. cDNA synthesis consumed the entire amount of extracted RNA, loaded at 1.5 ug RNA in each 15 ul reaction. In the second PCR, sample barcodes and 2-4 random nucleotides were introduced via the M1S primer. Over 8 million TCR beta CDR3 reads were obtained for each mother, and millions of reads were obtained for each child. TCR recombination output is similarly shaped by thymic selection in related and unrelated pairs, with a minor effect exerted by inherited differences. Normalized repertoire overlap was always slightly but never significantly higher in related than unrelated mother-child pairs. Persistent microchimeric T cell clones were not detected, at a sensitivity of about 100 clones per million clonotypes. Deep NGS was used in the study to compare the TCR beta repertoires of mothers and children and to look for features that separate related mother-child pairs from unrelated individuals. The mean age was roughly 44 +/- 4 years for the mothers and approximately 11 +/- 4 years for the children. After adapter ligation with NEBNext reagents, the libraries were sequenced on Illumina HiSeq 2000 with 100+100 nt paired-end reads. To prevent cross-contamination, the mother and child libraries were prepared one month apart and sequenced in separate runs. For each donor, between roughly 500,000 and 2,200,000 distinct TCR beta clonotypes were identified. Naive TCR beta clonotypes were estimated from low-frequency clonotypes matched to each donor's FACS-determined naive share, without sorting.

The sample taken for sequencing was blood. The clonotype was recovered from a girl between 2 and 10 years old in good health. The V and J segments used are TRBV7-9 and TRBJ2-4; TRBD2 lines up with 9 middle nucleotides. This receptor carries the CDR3 CASTLAGKNIQYF. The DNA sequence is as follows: TGTGCCAGCACCCTAGCGGGGAAAAACATTCAGTACTTC.